The 23 T cell receptor beta chains below were found in one sample sequenced in a study of shared clonotypes between healthy human individuals. The method was immunoSEQ multiplex PCR; TCRdb's version includes in-frame clones alone and lacks a portion of them. The sample consists of 2 million to 2.5 million clones, 85% to 95% of them appearing once. The source material was naive CD4+ T cells from PBMCs. The subset was: CD45RA+ positively selected. These receptors were obtained from a man aged 18 to 29 in good health. Some clones in this sample may be carry-over from other donors' samples.

Note on this clone: Other DNA sequences within the sample encode an identical CDR3. This sequence joins TRBV11-2 and TRBJ1-2; D unclear. This CDR3 region has 13 residues. The ends were cut back, 1 base at V and 8 bases at J, with 11 bases in the middle. Germline CDR1 reads SGHAT; CDR2 reads FQNNGV. The CDR3 bases are TGTGCCAGCAGCTTAGGTCCCGGGTACGGCTACACCTTC. It codes for CASSLGPGYGYTF.

On this clone itself: This CDR3 is also generated by other DNA sequences in the sample. The V gene is TRBV5-6, the J gene TRBJ1-1; weak D call: TRBD1 (5 bases). CDR3 size: 16 residues. Germline V gene data show CDR1 as SGHDT and CDR2 as YYEEEE. Trimming pared 5 bases from V and 8 bases from J, leaving 25 bases between. The CDR3 loop is CASRPRGAVTVPEAFF. CDR3 DNA sequence: TGTGCCAGCAGGCCACGAGGGGCAGTAACGGTCCCCGAAGCTTTCTTT. Filled out from reference TRBV5-6 and TRBJ1-1, the complete variable domain reads DAGVTQSPTHLIKTRGQQVTLRCSPKSGHDTVSWYQQALGQGPQFIFQYYEEEERQRGNFPDRFSGHQFPNYSSELNVNALLLGDSALYLCASRPRGAVTVPEAFFGQGTRLTVV.

This rearrangement joins TRBV6-5 to TRBJ1-2; D is undetermined. V lost 2 bases and J 5 bases, leaving 9 bases between the germline ends. The CDR3 is 13 amino acids. Looked up from germline, CDR1 is MNHEY and CDR2 is SVGAGI. The DNA for the CDR3 is TGTGCCAGCAGTTACATGGGGAGGTATGGCTACACCTTC. It encodes CASSYMGRYGYTF.

This sequence joins TRBV25-1 and TRBJ2-5; D might be TRBD2 (6 bases). Germline CDR1 reads MGHDK; CDR2 reads SYGVNS. This CDR3 has 14 amino acids. Trimming cost V 3 bases and J 5 bases, with 13 bases left between them. The CDR3 sequence: CASSDPREFETQYF. The CDR3, as DNA: TGTGCCAGCAGTGATCCCCGGGAGTTCGAGACCCAGTACTTC.

The chain combines TRBV18 with TRBJ1-3; D uncertain. Germline values: CDR1 KGHSH, CDR2 LQKENI. Deletions cut 6 bases from V and 0 bases from J, with 12 bases between. The CDR3 length is 15 residues. In nucleotides, the CDR3 is TGTGCCAGCTCCTCCTCGGTGAGCTCTGGAAACACCATATATTTT. Translated, it gives CASSSSVSSGNTIYF.

The chain couples TRBV14 to TRBJ2-5, with D maybe TRBD2 (6 bases). This CDR3 has 13 amino acids. V shed 4 bases and J shed 12 bases, with 18 bases lying between them. Germline CDR1 and CDR2: SGHDN and FVKESK. The CDR3 sequence is CASSPDLYTGEYF. CDR3 DNA: TGTGCCAGCAGCCCTGATCTGTACACGGGGGAGTACTTC. Complete variable domain (other parts from reference TRBV14 and TRBJ2-5): EAGVTQFPSHSVIEKGQTVTLRCDPISGHDNLYWYRRVMGKEIKFLLHFVKESKQDESGMPNNRFLAERTGGTYSTLKVQPAELEDSGVYFCASSPDLYTGEYFGPGTRLLVL.

J is TRBJ1-5 and V is TRBV10-3, with 7 bases lining up with TRBD1. CDR3 size: 15 residues. Germline lookup yields CDR1 ENHRY and CDR2 SYGVKD. Germline trimming cut 6 bases from V and 2 bases from J; bases unmatched to any gene: 7. CDR3 residues: CAIRPDREGNQPQHF. For the CDR3, the DNA is TGTGCCATCAGGCCAGACAGGGAAGGCAATCAGCCCCAGCATTTT.

The rearrangement joins TRBV9 to TRBJ2-1, with 11 bases lining up with TRBD2. Trimming removed 0 bases from V and 1 base from J; junction bases left unmatched: 3. The CDR3 runs to 17 residues. Per germline, CDR1 SGDLS and CDR2 YYNGEE. The CDR3 DNA is TGTGCCAGCAGCGTAGCTAGCGGGAGGCAGTCCTACAATGAGCAGTTCTTC. Encoded protein: CASSVASGRQSYNEQFF.

The gene calls are TRBV27 and TRBJ2-7; 9 bases fit TRBD1. From germline, CDR1 is MNHEY and CDR2 SMNVEV (reference sequence). The CDR3 length is 14 residues. V dropped 6 bases and J dropped 4; count of bases not matched to a gene: 7. DNA for the CDR3: TGTGCCAGCAGCCGGTGGACAGGGGAGTACGAGCAGTACTTC. Protein sequence: CASSRWTGEYEQYF.

The V and J genes are TRBV27 and TRBJ2-2; 15 nucleotides agree with TRBD2. The CDR3 is made up of 18 amino acids. The V and J ends lost 5 bases and 5 bases, in that order; junction bases with no gene match: 9. Germline assignment: CDR1 MNHEY and CDR2 SMNVEV (reference sequence). The DNA of the CDR3 is TGTGCCAGCAGTGATGGACTAGCGGGAGGGCCAAGGACCGGGGAGCTGTTTTTT. It translates to CASSDGLAGGPRTGELFF.

The chain recombines TRBV4-2 with TRBJ2-3; 8 bases align to TRBD2. Looked up from germline, CDR1 is LGHNA and CDR2 is YNFKEQ. V lost 4 bases and J lost 5; bases outside the gene matches: 8. The CDR3 consists of 15 residues. CDR3 residues: CASSPGLGDGDTQYF. The CDR3 DNA reads as TGTGCCAGCAGCCCGGGACTAGGGGATGGAGATACGCAGTATTTT.

This clone was counted once. The rearrangement joins TRBV2 to TRBJ2-5; 8 bases line up with TRBD2. V was clipped by 8 bases and J by 5 bases; unmatched bases: 10. The CDR3 loop spans 14 amino acids. Germline V gene data show CDR1 as SNHLY and CDR2 as FYNNEI. Here the CDR3 DNA reads TGTGCCAGCGGTTCTAGCGGGCTGCCGGAGACCCAGTACTTC. Residues: CASGSSGLPETQYF.

Points on this clone: The sample contains more than one DNA sequence encoding this CDR3. The chain couples TRBV2 to TRBJ2-2; the match to TRBD1 covers 9 bases. In germline, CDR1 is SNHLY, CDR2 FYNNEI. There are 14 residues in the CDR3. V was clipped by 5 bases and J by 5 bases; unmatched bases: 3. The CDR3 coding sequence is TGTGCCAGCAGTCGGGACAGGGCGACCGGGGAGCTGTTTTTT. It translates to CASSRDRATGELFF.

The chain recombines TRBV6-5 with TRBJ1-2, with a possible D match to TRBD1 (5 bases). CDR3 length equals 15 residues. V was clipped by 0 bases and J by 6 bases, with 14 bases between them. The V gene's germline CDR1 is MNHEY and CDR2 SVGAGI. CDR3 in amino acids: CASSYSTGGIHGYTF. In DNA, the CDR3 is TGTGCCAGCAGTTACTCGACGGGGGGGATCCATGGCTACACCTTC.

J is TRBJ2-1 and V is TRBV6-4; TRBD1 agrees at 7 bases. CDR1 is MRHNA, CDR2 SNTAGT, per germline. Trimming took 4 bases from V and 7 from J; bases not matched to a gene: 10. This CDR3 has 15 amino acids. For the CDR3, the DNA is TGTGCCAGCAGTGTGAGCGACAGGGAATTAAATGAGCAGTTCTTC. Protein: CASSVSDRELNEQFF.

This clone was counted a single time. This chain joins TRBV6-1 and TRBJ1-5; TRBD1 might be the D (6 bases). The CDR3 is 15 residues long. Germline CDR1 is MNHNS and CDR2 is SASEGT. Trimming removed 3 bases from V and 3 bases from J, with 12 bases in between. The DNA for the CDR3 is TGTGCCAGCAGTGAGATAAACAGGGTCAATCAGCCCCAGCATTTT. It specifies CASSEINRVNQPQHF.

The chain joins TRBV29-1 to TRBJ2-7; the D gene is possibly TRBD1 (5 bases). CDR1 is SQVTM, CDR2 ANQGSEA, per germline. Trimming removed 6 bases at V and 0 bases at J, with 15 bases between. The CDR3 is 14 residues long. CDR3: CSVSRGASSYEQYF. The CDR3 DNA reads TGCAGCGTCTCTCGTGGGGCGAGCTCCTACGAGCAGTACTTC.

The chain couples TRBV2 to TRBJ2-1; 7 bases line up with TRBD2. V was clipped by 3 bases and J by 0 bases; unmatched bases: 2. The V gene's germline CDR1 is SNHLY and CDR2 FYNNEI. The CDR3 runs to 15 residues. CDR3 in amino acids: CASSEQRGSYNEQFF. The CDR3 DNA reads TGTGCCAGCAGTGAGCAGCGGGGCTCCTACAATGAGCAGTTCTTC.

The chain couples TRBV5-6 to TRBJ1-5, with D uncertain. CDR3 length: 14 residues. Germline V gives CDR1 SGHDT, CDR2 YYEEEE. V gave up 4 bases and J gave up 1 base, with 9 bases separating them. This chain's CDR3 is CASSLSLSNQPQHF. CDR3 in DNA: TGTGCCAGCAGCCTTAGTCTAAGCAATCAGCCCCAGCATTTT.

The chain recombines TRBV28 with TRBJ1-5; a weak D match, TRBD1 (5 bases). This CDR3 region has 16 residues. Germline CDR1 reads MDHEN; CDR2 reads SYDVKM. Trimming removed 5 bases at V and 7 bases at J, with 21 bases between. The CDR3 nucleotides are TGTGCCAGCAGTATACCCCCCGGGGCGGAGTGGCAGCCCCAGCATTTT. It yields the protein CASSIPPGAEWQPQHF.

The J gene is TRBJ1-6, the V gene TRBV19; 8 nucleotides match TRBD1. V shed 3 bases and J 7 bases; nucleotides not matched to a gene: 8. The CDR3 totals 16 residues. Germline CDR1 and CDR2: LNHDA and SQIVND (reference sequence). CDR3 in amino acids: CASSIWRTGRNSPLHF. The CDR3 region has the DNA TGTGCCAGTAGTATTTGGAGGACAGGGAGGAATTCACCCCTCCACTTT. Using reference TRBV19 and TRBJ1-6 for the parts outside the CDR3, the full variable domain is DGGITQSPKYLFRKEGQNVTLSCEQNLNHDAMYWYRQDPGQGLRLIYYSQIVNDFQKGDIAEGYSVSREKKESFPLTVTSAQKNPTAFYLCASSIWRTGRNSPLHFGNGTRLTVT.

The chain recombines TRBV18 with TRBJ2-2, with 10 bases fitting TRBD1. In germline, CDR1 is KGHSH, CDR2 LQKENI. The CDR3 is made up of 14 amino acids. Trimming removed 3 bases from V and 7 bases from J; junction bases left unmatched: 2. The CDR3: CASSPWTGGGELFF. CDR3 in DNA: TGTGCCAGCTCACCGTGGACAGGGGGCGGGGAGCTGTTTTTT.

CDR3 loop: CASPGGPSETQYF. The DNA of the CDR3 is TGTGCCTCCCCGGGGGGGCCGTCGGAGACCCAGTACTTC. This chain uses TRBV30 with TRBJ2-5; TRBD2 agrees at 8 bases. With V trimmed by 7 bases and J by 5 bases, 9 bases remained unmatched. This CDR3 is built from 13 residues. Germline lookup yields CDR1 GTSNPN and CDR2 SVGIG (reference sequence).